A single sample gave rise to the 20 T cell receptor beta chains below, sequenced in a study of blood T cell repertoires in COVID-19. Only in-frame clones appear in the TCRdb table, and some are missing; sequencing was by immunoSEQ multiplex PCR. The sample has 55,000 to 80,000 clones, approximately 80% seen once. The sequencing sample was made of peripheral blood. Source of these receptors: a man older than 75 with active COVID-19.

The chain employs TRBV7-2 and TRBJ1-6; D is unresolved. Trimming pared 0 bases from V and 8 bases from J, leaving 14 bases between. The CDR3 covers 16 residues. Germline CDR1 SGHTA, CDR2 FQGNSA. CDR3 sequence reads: CASSLALQVRDSPLHF. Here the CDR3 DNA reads TGTGCCAGCAGCTTAGCGCTGCAGGTGAGGGATTCACCCCTCCACTTT.

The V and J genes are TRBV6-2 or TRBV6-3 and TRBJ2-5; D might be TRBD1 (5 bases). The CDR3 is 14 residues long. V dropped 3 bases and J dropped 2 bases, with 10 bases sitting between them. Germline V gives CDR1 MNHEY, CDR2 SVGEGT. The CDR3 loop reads CASSYYDSQETQYF. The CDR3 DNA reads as TGTGCCAGCAGTTATTACGACAGTCAAGAGACCCAGTACTTC.

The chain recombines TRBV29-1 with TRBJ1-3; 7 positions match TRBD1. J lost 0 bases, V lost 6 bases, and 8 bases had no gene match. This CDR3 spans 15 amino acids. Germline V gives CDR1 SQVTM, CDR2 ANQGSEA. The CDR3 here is CSVSGTVFSGNTIYF. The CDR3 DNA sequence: TGCAGCGTCTCCGGGACAGTTTTCTCTGGAAACACCATATATTTT.

Here the CDR3 DNA reads TGTGCCAGCAGCCAACCGGGACAGGGGTCGAACACTGAAGCTTTCTTT. This gives the protein CASSQPGQGSNTEAFF. The genes are TRBV6-2 or TRBV6-3 and TRBJ1-1; 10 positions match TRBD1. In germline, CDR1 is MNHEY, CDR2 SVGEGT. V was pared by 6 bases and J by 1 base, with 8 bases of the junction left unmatched. The CDR3 extends over 16 amino acids.

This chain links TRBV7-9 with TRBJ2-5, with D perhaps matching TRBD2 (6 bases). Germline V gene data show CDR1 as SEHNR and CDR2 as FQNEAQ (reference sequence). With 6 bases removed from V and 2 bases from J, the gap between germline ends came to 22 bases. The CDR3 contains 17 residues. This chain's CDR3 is CASRKGIEAGRQETQYF. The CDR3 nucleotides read TGTGCCAGCAGAAAGGGTATAGAGGCGGGGCGGCAAGAGACCCAGTACTTC.

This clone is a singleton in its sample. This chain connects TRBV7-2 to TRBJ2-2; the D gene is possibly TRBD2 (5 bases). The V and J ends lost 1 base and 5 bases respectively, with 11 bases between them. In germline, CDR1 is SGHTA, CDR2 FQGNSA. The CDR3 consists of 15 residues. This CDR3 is CASSLGPSGTGELFF. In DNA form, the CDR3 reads TGTGCCAGCAGCTTAGGTCCGTCGGGGACCGGGGAGCTGTTTTTT.

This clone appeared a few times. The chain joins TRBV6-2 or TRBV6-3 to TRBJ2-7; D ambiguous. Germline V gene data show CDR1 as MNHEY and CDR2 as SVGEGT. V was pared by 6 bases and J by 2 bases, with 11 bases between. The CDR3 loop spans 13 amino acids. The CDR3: CASSHSNPYEQYF. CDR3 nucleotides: TGTGCCAGCAGCCATAGCAATCCCTACGAGCAGTACTTC.

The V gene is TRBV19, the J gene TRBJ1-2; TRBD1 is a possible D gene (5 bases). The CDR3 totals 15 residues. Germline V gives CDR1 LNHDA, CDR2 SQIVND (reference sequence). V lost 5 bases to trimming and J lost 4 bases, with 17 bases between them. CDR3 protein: CASSGLGGVSYGYTF. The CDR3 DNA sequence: TGTGCCAGTAGTGGCCTCGGGGGGGTCTCCTATGGCTACACCTTC.

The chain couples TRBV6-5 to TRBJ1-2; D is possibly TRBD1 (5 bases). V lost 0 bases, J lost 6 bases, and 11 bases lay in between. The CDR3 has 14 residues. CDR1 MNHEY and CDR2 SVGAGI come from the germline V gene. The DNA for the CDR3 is TGTGCCAGCAGTTACTCGGGCAGGGTAAATGGCTACACCTTC. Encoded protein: CASSYSGRVNGYTF.

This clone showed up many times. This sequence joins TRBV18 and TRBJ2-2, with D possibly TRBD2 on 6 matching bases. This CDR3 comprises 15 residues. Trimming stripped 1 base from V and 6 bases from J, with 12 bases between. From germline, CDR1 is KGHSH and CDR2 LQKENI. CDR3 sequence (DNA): TGTGCCAGCTCACCACGGGACTCGGGCTCCGGGGAGCTGTTTTTT. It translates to CASSPRDSGSGELFF.

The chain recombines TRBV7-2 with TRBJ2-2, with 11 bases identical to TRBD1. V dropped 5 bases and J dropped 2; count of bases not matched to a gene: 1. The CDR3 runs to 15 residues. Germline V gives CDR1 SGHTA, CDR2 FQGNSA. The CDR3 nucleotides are TGTGCCAGCAGCCGGACAGGGGGCAACACCGGGGAGCTGTTTTTT. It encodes CASSRTGGNTGELFF.

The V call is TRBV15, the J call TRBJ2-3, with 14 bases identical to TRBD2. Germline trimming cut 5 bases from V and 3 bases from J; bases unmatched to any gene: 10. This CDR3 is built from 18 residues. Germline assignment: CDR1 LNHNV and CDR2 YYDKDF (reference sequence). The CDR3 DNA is TGTGCCACCAGCTCGGGACTAGCGGGGGTTGGAGTAACAGATACGCAGTATTTT. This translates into CATSSGLAGVGVTDTQYF.

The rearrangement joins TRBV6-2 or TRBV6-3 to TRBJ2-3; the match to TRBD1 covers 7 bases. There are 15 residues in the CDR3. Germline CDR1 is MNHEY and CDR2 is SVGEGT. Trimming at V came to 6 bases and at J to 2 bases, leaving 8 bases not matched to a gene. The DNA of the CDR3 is TGTGCCAGCAGCCCCCGGGACAGAAACACAGATACGCAGTATTTT. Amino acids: CASSPRDRNTDTQYF.

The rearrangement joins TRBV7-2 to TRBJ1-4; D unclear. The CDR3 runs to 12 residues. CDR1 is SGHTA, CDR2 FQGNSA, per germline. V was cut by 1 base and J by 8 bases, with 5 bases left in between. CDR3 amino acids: CASSLDREKLFF. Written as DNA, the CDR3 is TGTGCCAGCAGCTTAGATCGGGAAAAACTGTTTTTT.

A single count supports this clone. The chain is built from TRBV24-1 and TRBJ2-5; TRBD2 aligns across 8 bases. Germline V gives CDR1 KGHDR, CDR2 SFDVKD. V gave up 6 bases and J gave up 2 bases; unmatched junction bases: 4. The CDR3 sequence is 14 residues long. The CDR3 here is CATSTSGTQETQYF. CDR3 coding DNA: TGTGCCACCAGTACTAGCGGAACTCAAGAGACCCAGTACTTC.

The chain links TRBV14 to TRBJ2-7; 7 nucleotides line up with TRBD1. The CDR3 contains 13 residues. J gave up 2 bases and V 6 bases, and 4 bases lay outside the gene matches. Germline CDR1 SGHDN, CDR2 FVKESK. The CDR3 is CASRSGGTYEQYF. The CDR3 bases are TGTGCCAGCAGGTCAGGGGGAACCTACGAGCAGTACTTC. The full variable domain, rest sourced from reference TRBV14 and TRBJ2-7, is EAGVTQFPSHSVIEKGQTVTLRCDPISGHDNLYWYRRVMGKEIKFLLHFVKESKQDESGMPNNRFLAERTGGTYSTLKVQPAELEDSGVYFCASRSGGTYEQYFGPGTRLTVT.

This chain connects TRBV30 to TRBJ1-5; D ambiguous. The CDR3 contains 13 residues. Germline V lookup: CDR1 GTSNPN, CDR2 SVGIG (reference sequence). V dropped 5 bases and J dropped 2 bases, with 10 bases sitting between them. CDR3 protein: CAWGSQGNQPQHF. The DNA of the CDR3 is TGTGCCTGGGGCTCTCAGGGCAATCAGCCCCAGCATTTT. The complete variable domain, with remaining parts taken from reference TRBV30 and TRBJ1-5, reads SQTIHQWPATLVQPVGSPLSLECTVEGTSNPNLYWYRQAAGRGLQLLFYSVGIGQISSEVPQNLSASRPQDRQFILSSKKLLLSDSGFYLCAWGSQGNQPQHFGDGTRLSIL.

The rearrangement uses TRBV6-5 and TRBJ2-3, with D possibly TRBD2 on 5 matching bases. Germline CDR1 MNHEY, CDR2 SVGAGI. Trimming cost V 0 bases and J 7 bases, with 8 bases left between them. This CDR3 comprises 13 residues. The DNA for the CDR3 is TGTGCCAGCAGTTACTCTTCCGGGAATACGCAGTATTTT. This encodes CASSYSSGNTQYF.

Here the CDR3 reads CASSPSLSGGARGREQYF. DNA for the CDR3: TGTGCCAGCAGCCCCTCACTCAGCGGGGGAGCCCGGGGTCGGGAGCAGTACTTC. The chain combines TRBV3-1 (or the pseudogene TRBV3-2) with TRBJ2-7, with 8 positions matching TRBD2. CDR3 length: 18 amino acids. CDR1 is LGHDT and CDR2 is YNNKEL in the germline V gene (reference sequence). The V segment lost 4 bases and the J segment 7 bases; nucleotides outside the gene matches: 21.

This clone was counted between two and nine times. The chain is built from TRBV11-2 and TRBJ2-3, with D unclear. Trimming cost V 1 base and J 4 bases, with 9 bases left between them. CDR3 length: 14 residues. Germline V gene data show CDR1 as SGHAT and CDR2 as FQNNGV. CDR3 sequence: CASSLGGPADTQYF. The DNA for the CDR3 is TGTGCCAGCAGCTTAGGTGGGCCCGCAGATACGCAGTATTTT.